These T cell receptor beta chains were read from a single sample in a study of CD8+CD57+ T cells in acquired aplastic anemia. TCRdb analysed the reads with MiXCR anew, one entry per CDR3 protein. The sample records roughly 81,000 distinct CDR3 sequences, under 50% being singletons. The sequencing input was sorted CD4+, CD8+, or CD8+CD57+ T cells (not recorded which) from PBMCs. Source of these receptors: a human donor in good health, serving as a control. Both conserved end residues are part of each CDR3. D genes are given only for firm matches. Clone size appears in some rows only: once, few, many, or a class for an expanded clone.

j_gene: TRBJ2-7; d_gene: .; v_gene: TRBV20-1; abundance: .; CDR3nt: TGCAGTGCTGCCGGGACAAACGAGCAGTACTTC; CDR3aa: CSAAGTNEQYF
j_gene: TRBJ2-2; d_gene: .; v_gene: TRBV15; abundance: .; CDR3nt: TGTGCCACCAGCTCTCCACAGACGAACACCGGGGAGCTGTTTTTT; CDR3aa: CATSSPQTNTGELFF
j_gene: TRBJ2-7; d_gene: .; v_gene: TRBV14; abundance: many; CDR3nt: TGTGCCAGCAGCCAAGAGCAGGGCAATGCTGGCGAGCAGTACTTC; CDR3aa: CASSQEQGNAGEQYF
j_gene: TRBJ2-5; d_gene: .; v_gene: TRBV15; abundance: many; CDR3nt: TGTGCCACCAGCAGAGATCTAGGGGGAGAGACCCAGTACTTC; CDR3aa: CATSRDLGGETQYF
j_gene: TRBJ1-1; d_gene: .; v_gene: TRBV7-2; abundance: many; CDR3nt: TGTGCCAGCAGCTCCCATTCCCAGAACACTGAAGCTTTCTTT; CDR3aa: CASSSHSQNTEAFF
j_gene: TRBJ1-5; d_gene: TRBD1; v_gene: TRBV19; abundance: .; CDR3nt: TGTGCCAGTAGTATATCCCAGGGGGCATCCCTGAATCAGCCCCAGCATTTT; CDR3aa: CASSISQGASLNQPQHF
j_gene: TRBJ2-7; d_gene: .; v_gene: TRBV9; abundance: many; CDR3nt: TGTGCCAGCTCCTTTGACGGGGACGAGCAGTACTTC; CDR3aa: CASSFDGDEQYF
j_gene: TRBJ2-2; d_gene: .; v_gene: TRBV10-3; abundance: few; CDR3nt: TGTGCCATCAGTGAGGGAAACACCGGGGAGCTGTTTTTT; CDR3aa: CAISEGNTGELFF
j_gene: TRBJ1-1; d_gene: .; v_gene: TRBV9; abundance: .; CDR3nt: TGTGCCAGCAGCTTGGATGTGGGGATGAACACTGAAGCTTTCTTT; CDR3aa: CASSLDVGMNTEAFF
j_gene: TRBJ1-4; d_gene: .; v_gene: TRBV2; abundance: .; CDR3nt: TGTGCCAGCAGACAGGGTCGAAATGAAAAACTGTTTTTT; CDR3aa: CASRQGRNEKLFF
j_gene: TRBJ2-7; d_gene: .; v_gene: TRBV15; abundance: .; CDR3nt: TGTGCCACCAGCAGAGGAGGGAGAGGATACGAGCAGTACTTC; CDR3aa: CATSRGGRGYEQYF
j_gene: TRBJ2-5; d_gene: .; v_gene: TRBV7-9; abundance: .; CDR3nt: TGTGCCAGCAGCACTGGGACTTGGGAGACCCAGTACTTC; CDR3aa: CASSTGTWETQYF
j_gene: TRBJ2-7; d_gene: TRBD2; v_gene: TRBV9; abundance: many; CDR3nt: TGTGCCAGCAGCCCTAGCGGGGAAGACGAGCAGTACTTC; CDR3aa: CASSPSGEDEQYF
j_gene: TRBJ1-2; d_gene: TRBD1; v_gene: TRBV30; abundance: many; CDR3nt: TGTGCCTGGAGTGTTCCAGGGGGCTATGGCTACACCTTC; CDR3aa: CAWSVPGGYGYTF
j_gene: TRBJ2-7; d_gene: .; v_gene: TRBV10-2; abundance: many; CDR3nt: TGCGCCAGCAGTGATAGGCTAGGCTACGAGCAGTACTTC; CDR3aa: CASSDRLGYEQYF
j_gene: TRBJ2-3; d_gene: TRBD2; v_gene: TRBV25-1; abundance: .; CDR3nt: TGTGCCAGCAGTGCCCTAGCGGGAGTTCCAGATACGCAGTATTTT; CDR3aa: CASSALAGVPDTQYF
j_gene: TRBJ2-3; d_gene: TRBD2; v_gene: TRBV12-5; abundance: few; CDR3nt: TGTGCTAGTGGTCCAGGACTAGCGGGCCCCACAGATACGCAGTATTTT; CDR3aa: CASGPGLAGPTDTQYF
j_gene: TRBJ1-2; d_gene: .; v_gene: TRBV7-9; abundance: .; CDR3nt: TGTGCCAGCAGTTCCCCAGTAGGCTATGGCTACACCTTC; CDR3aa: CASSSPVGYGYTF
j_gene: TRBJ1-2; d_gene: TRBD1; v_gene: TRBV5-1; abundance: .; CDR3nt: TGCGCCAGCAGCGCATCGCAGGGGGCAGGTGGCTACACCTTC; CDR3aa: CASSASQGAGGYTF
j_gene: TRBJ2-1; d_gene: TRBD1; v_gene: TRBV5-1; abundance: .; CDR3nt: TGCGCCAGCCGGACTGACAGGGTGAATTATTATGAGCAGTTCTTC; CDR3aa: CASRTDRVNYYEQFF
j_gene: TRBJ2-7; d_gene: TRBD1; v_gene: TRBV29-1; abundance: .; CDR3nt: TGCAGCGTTGCAGGGGGCATGGCCTACGAGCAGTACTTC; CDR3aa: CSVAGGMAYEQYF
j_gene: TRBJ1-2; d_gene: .; v_gene: TRBV19; abundance: many; CDR3nt: TGTGCCAGTAGGGATCCGCTTGCCTGGGGCTACACCTTC; CDR3aa: CASRDPLAWGYTF
j_gene: TRBJ2-7; d_gene: .; v_gene: TRBV25-1; abundance: once; CDR3nt: TGTGCCAGTACTGCCGCGGATCCCTACGAGCAGTACTTC; CDR3aa: CASTAADPYEQYF
j_gene: TRBJ2-3; d_gene: TRBD1; v_gene: TRBV24-1; abundance: many; CDR3nt: TGTGCCACCAGCAGACAGGGGGACACAGATACGCAGTATTTT; CDR3aa: CATSRQGDTDTQYF
j_gene: TRBJ1-2; d_gene: .; v_gene: TRBV20-1; abundance: many; CDR3nt: TGCAGTGCTAGCGTGCAGGATGGCTACACCTTC; CDR3aa: CSASVQDGYTF
j_gene: TRBJ2-1; d_gene: .; v_gene: TRBV27; abundance: few; CDR3nt: TGTGCCAGCAACAGGCAAAACTACAATGAGCAGTTCTTC; CDR3aa: CASNRQNYNEQFF
j_gene: TRBJ1-2; d_gene: TRBD1; v_gene: TRBV20-1; abundance: many; CDR3nt: TGCAGTGCCATAACCCGACAGGGCGTGTTGGGTAGCGGCTATGGCTACACCTTC; CDR3aa: CSAITRQGVLGSGYGYTF
j_gene: TRBJ1-5; d_gene: .; v_gene: TRBV10-3; abundance: .; CDR3nt: TGTGCCAGCAGTGAAGCGGACAAAAGGATAAATCAGCCCCAGCATTTT; CDR3aa: CASSEADKRINQPQHF
j_gene: TRBJ1-2; d_gene: TRBD1; v_gene: TRBV15; abundance: .; CDR3nt: TGTGCCACCAGCAGAGACGGGCAGGGGGCCTACTTC; CDR3aa: CATSRDGQGAYF
j_gene: TRBJ1-2; d_gene: .; v_gene: TRBV7-9; abundance: .; CDR3nt: TGTGCCAGCAGCTTAGATCAGGGAGGCTACACCTTC; CDR3aa: CASSLDQGGYTF
j_gene: TRBJ2-4; d_gene: .; v_gene: TRBV9; abundance: many; CDR3nt: TGTGCCAGCAGTGTGGACGAGGGCATTCAGTACTTC; CDR3aa: CASSVDEGIQYF
j_gene: TRBJ1-1; d_gene: .; v_gene: TRBV29-1; abundance: many; CDR3nt: TGCAGCGTTGAAGGGGCGAGGGGTGAAGCTTTCTTT; CDR3aa: CSVEGARGEAFF
j_gene: TRBJ2-3; d_gene: .; v_gene: TRBV4-1; abundance: .; CDR3nt: TGCGCCAGCAGCCAAGCCGGCAAGACAGATACGCAGTATTTT; CDR3aa: CASSQAGKTDTQYF
j_gene: TRBJ1-2; d_gene: TRBD1; v_gene: TRBV15; abundance: .; CDR3nt: TGTGCCACCAGCAGGCGGGACAGGGAATATGGCTACACCTTC; CDR3aa: CATSRRDREYGYTF